This entry features one T cell receptor (beta chain) sequence. The antigen is not known. CDR3 length: 15 residues. Germline loops: CDR1 SSHAT, CDR2 FNYEAQ (reference sequence). This sample was included in a study of monozygotic twins with inflammatory bowel disease. Study conclusions and caveats: Among IBD patients, TCRbeta diversity (inverse Simpson) was lower than in healthy co-twins.

An amount of about 3,300 ng of total RNA was used for each TCR library. UMIs incorporating a 6-nucleotide sample barcode were appended by means of template switching. With about 17 and 10 cycles respectively, two nested PCRs were carried out on TCRalpha and TCRbeta cDNA. TCRdb reprocessed the 5' RACE reads, keeping one entry per CDR3 protein, no DNA. The sample holds 90,000 to 110,000 distinct CDR3 sequences. The receptor's source is a human donor with ulcerative colitis or Crohn's disease, or a healthy co-twin of an affected twin (not recorded which). Material for sequencing was blood. The V and J genes are TRBV7-7 and TRBJ2-7; the TRBD1 assignment by TCRdb is unverifiable without DNA. CDR3 in amino acids: CASSYTDRDPYEQYF.